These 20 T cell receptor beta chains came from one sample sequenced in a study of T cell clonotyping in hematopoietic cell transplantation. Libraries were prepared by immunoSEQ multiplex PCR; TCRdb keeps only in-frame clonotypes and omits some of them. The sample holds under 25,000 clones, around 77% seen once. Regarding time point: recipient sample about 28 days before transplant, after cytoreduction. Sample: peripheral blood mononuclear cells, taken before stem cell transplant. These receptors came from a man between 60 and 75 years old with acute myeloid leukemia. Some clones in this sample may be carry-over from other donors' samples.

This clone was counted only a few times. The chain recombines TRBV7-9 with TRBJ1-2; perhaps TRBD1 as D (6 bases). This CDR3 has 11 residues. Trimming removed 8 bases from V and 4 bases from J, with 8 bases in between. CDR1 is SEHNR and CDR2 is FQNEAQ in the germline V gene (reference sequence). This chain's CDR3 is CASAQGYGYTF. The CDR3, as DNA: TGTGCCAGCGCACAGGGCTATGGCTACACCTTC.

The CDR3 nucleotides read TGTGCCAGCAGTGCGAGACTAGCGGGGGATGCCTACGAGCAGTACTTC. It codes for CASSARLAGDAYEQYF. V is TRBV27 and J is TRBJ2-7, with 12 bases aligning to TRBD2. From germline, CDR1 is MNHEY and CDR2 SMNVEV (reference sequence). V lost 5 bases to trimming and J lost 2 bases; unmatched junction nucleotides: 7. The CDR3 runs to 16 residues.

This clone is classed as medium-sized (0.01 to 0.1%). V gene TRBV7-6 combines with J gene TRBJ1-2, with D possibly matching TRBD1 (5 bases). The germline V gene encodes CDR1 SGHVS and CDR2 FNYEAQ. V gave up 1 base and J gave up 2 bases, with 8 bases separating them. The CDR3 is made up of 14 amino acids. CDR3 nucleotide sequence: TGTGCCAGCAGCTTAGATGACAGCAACTATGGCTACACCTTC. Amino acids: CASSLDDSNYGYTF.

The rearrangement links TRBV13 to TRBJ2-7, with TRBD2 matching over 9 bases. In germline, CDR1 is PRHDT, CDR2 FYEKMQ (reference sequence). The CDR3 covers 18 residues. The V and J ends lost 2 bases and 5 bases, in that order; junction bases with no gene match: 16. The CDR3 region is CASSLRLGLRGGADEQYF. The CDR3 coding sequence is TGTGCCAGCAGCTTAAGACTCGGACTTCGCGGGGGGGCCGACGAGCAGTACTTC. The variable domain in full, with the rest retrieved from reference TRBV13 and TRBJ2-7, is AAGVIQSPRHLIKEKRETATLKCYPIPRHDTVYWYQQGPGQDPQFLISFYEKMQSDKGSIPDRFSAQQFSDYHSELNMSSLELGDSALYFCASSLRLGLRGGADEQYFGPGTRLTVT.

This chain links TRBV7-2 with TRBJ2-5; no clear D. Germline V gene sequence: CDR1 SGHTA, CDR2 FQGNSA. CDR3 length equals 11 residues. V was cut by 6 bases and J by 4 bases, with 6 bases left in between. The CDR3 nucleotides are TGTGCCAGCAGGGAATTAGAGACCCAGTACTTC. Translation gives CASRELETQYF.

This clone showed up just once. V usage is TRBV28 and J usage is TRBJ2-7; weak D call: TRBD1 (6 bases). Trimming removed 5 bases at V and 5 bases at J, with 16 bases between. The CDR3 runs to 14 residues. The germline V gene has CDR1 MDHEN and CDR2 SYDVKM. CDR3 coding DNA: TGTGCCAGCAGTGTTACAGGGATAGTCCACGAGCAGTACTTC. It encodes CASSVTGIVHEQYF.

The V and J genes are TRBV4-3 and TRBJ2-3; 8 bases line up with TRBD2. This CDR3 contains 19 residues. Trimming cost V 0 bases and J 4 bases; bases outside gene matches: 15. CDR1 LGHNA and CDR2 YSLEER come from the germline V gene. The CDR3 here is CASSQEGATSEGVADTQYF. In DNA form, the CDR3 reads TGCGCCAGCAGCCAAGAGGGGGCGACTAGCGAAGGGGTCGCAGATACGCAGTATTTT.

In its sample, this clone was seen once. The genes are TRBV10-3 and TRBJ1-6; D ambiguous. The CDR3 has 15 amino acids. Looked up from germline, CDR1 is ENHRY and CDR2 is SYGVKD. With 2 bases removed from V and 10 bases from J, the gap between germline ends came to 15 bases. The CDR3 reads CAISEPSQVASPLHF. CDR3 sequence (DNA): TGTGCCATCAGTGAGCCCTCGCAGGTAGCCTCACCCCTCCACTTT.

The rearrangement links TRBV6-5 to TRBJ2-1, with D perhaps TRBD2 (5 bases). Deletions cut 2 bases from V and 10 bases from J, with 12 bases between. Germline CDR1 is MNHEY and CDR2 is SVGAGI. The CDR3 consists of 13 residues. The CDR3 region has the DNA TGTGCCAGCAGTTACAGTCCCGGCGGGGAGCAGTTCTTC. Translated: CASSYSPGGEQFF.

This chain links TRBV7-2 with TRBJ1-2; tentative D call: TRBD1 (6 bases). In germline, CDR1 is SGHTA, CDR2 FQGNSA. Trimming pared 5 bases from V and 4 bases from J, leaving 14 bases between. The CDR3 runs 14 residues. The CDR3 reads CASSHSGGAYGYTF. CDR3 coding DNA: TGTGCCAGCAGCCACTCTGGGGGCGCCTATGGCTACACCTTC.

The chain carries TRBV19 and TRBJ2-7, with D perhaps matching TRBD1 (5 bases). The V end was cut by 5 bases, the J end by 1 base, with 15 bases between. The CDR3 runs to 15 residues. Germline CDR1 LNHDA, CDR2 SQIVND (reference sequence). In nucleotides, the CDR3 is TGTGCCAGTAGTCCTGATAGGGGATTATCCTACGAGCAGTACTTC. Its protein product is CASSPDRGLSYEQYF.

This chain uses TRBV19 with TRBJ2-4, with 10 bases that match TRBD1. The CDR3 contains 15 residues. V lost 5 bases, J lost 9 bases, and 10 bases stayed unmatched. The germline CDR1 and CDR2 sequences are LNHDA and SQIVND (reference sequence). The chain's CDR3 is CASSPSGTGASIQYF. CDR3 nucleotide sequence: TGTGCCAGTAGTCCCTCCGGGACAGGGGCCAGCATTCAGTACTTC.

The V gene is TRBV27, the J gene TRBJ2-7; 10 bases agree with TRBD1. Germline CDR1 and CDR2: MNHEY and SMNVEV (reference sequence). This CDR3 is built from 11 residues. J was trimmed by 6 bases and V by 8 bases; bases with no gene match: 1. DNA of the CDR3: TGTGCCAGCCGGACAGGGGGCGAGCAGTACTTC. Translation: CASRTGGEQYF.

The CDR3 region is CASSIIAGGPEQYF. The CDR3 coding sequence is TGTGCCAGTAGTATTATAGCGGGAGGGCCCGAGCAGTACTTC. This rearrangement joins TRBV19 to TRBJ2-5, with 11 nucleotides matching TRBD2. The end of the DNA aligns better with TRBJ2-7, so the J call may be wrong. CDR1 and CDR2 (germline): LNHDA, SQIVND (reference sequence). The CDR3 has 14 residues.

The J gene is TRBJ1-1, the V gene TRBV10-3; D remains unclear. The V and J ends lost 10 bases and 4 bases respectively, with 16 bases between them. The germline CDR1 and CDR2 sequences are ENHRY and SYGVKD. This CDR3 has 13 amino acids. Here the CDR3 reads CATTWEGFTEAFF. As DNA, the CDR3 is TGTGCCACCACTTGGGAGGGCTTCACTGAAGCTTTCTTT.

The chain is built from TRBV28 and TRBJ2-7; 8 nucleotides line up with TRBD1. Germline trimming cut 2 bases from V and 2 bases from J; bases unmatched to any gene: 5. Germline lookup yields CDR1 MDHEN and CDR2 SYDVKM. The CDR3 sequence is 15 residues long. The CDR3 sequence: CASSLQGAGTYEQYF. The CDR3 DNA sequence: TGTGCCAGCAGTTTACAGGGGGCCGGAACCTACGAGCAGTACTTC.

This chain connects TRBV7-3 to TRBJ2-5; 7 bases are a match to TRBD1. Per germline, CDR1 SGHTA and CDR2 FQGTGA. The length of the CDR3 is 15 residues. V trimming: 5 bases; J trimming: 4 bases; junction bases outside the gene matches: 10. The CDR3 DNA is TGTGCCAGCAGCCCGCGACAGGGATCGGGAGAGACCCAGTACTTC. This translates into CASSPRQGSGETQYF.

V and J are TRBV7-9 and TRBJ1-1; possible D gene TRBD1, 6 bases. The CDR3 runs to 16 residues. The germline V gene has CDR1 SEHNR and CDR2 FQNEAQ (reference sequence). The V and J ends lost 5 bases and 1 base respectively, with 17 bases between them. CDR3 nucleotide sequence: TGTGCCAGCAGCGATCCGGGACAACGCAAGAACACTGAAGCTTTCTTT. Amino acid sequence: CASSDPGQRKNTEAFF.

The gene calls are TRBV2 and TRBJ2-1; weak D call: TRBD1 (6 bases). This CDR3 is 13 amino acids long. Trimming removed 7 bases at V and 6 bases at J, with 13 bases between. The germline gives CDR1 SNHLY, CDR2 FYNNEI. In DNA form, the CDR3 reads TGTGCCAGCAAGGACCCCAGGGGCAATGAGCAGTTCTTC. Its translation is CASKDPRGNEQFF.

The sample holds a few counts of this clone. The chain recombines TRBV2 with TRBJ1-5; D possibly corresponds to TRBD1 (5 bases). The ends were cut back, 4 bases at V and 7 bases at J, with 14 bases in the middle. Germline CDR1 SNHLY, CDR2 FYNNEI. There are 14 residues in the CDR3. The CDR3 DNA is TGTGCCAGCAGTGTGAGTAACAGGAGACAGCCCCAGCATTTT. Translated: CASSVSNRRQPQHF.